This T cell receptor (beta chain) was recorded in a study of T cell responses to AZD1222 COVID-19 vaccine. Study observations and caveats: Possibly, clonal diversity was underestimated; donors were largely white British and included more females. Baseline seropositivity characterized only a handful of AZD1222 recipients. Unmutated regions of variants are reportedly targeted by nearly half of spike-specific TCRs.

The assay was immunoSEQ multiplex PCR, and TCRdb's table has in-frame clones only and misses some. The sample lists roughly 200,000 clones; more than 85% were seen once. In the case of this clone: The antigen remains undetermined.

Losses at the gene ends were 6 bases for V and 2 bases for J; bases not matched to a gene: 8. The CDR3 loop spans 15 amino acids. Germline CDR1 is LNHDA and CDR2 is SQIVND (reference sequence). It was second doses at about 4 or about 12 weeks that were pooled. The receptor was isolated from an adult who received the AZD1222 COVID-19 vaccine. Sequenced here: peripheral blood, sampled 28 days after the second AZD1222 dose. The chain is built from TRBV19 and TRBJ1-1, with 8 bases fitting TRBD1. The CDR3 protein is CASRQRQGINTEAFF. The CDR3 DNA reads as TGTGCCAGTAGACAACGACAGGGGATCAACACTGAAGCTTTCTTT.